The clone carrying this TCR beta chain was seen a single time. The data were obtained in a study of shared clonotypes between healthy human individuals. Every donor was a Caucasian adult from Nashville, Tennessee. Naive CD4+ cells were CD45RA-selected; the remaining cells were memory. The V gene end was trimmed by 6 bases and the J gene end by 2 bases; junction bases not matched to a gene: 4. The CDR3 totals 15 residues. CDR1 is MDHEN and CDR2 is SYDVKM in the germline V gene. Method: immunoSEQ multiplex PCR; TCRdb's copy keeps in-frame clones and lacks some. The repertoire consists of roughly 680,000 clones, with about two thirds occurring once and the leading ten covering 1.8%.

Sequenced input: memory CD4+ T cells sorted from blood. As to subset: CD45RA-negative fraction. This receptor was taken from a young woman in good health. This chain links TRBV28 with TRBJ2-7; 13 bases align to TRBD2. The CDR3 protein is CASRYGLAGAYEQYF. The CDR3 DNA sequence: TGTGCCAGCAGATACGGACTAGCGGGAGCCTACGAGCAGTACTTC.